This passage covers 28 T cell receptor beta chains from one sample sequenced in a study of PD-L1 blockade in urothelial cancer. The data were produced by immunoSEQ multiplex PCR, yet TCRdb's version contains in-frame clones alone and is incomplete. The sample lists 130,000 or so clones, approximately 84% seen once, with roughly 3.2% in the top ten. Stated time point: pretreatment peripheral blood. Sample: PBMCs, taken around atezolizumab (anti-PD-L1) treatment. These receptors were obtained from a man aged 50 to 59 with urothelial cancer.

The chain employs TRBV5-1 and TRBJ2-1, with TRBD1 matching 10 bases. The J segment lost 8 bases and the V segment lost 4 bases, leaving 9 bases of the junction unmatched. The CDR3 consists of 15 residues. CDR1 and CDR2 (germline): SGHRS, YFSETQ. CDR3 DNA: TGCGCCAGCAGCAGGGACAGGGGACCGGAGGATGAGCAGTTCTTC. Amino acids: CASSRDRGPEDEQFF.

CDR3 protein: CASSFKTEAYEQYF. For the CDR3, the DNA is TGTGCCAGCAGCTTTAAGACAGAGGCCTACGAGCAGTACTTC. V and J are TRBV5-5 and TRBJ2-7; weak D call: TRBD1 (5 bases). CDR1 SGHKS and CDR2 YYEKEE come from the germline V gene (reference sequence). CDR3 length: 14 residues. V was cut by 2 bases and J by 2 bases, with 11 bases left in between.

The J gene is TRBJ1-6, the V gene TRBV2; D may be TRBD1 (5 bases). This CDR3 spans 14 amino acids. Trimming removed 3 bases at V and 7 bases at J, with 10 bases between. Germline assignment: CDR1 SNHLY and CDR2 FYNNEI. CDR3 sequence reads: CASSEQGTNSPLHF. For the CDR3, the DNA is TGTGCCAGCAGTGAGCAGGGAACCAATTCACCCCTCCACTTT.

The V and J genes are TRBV5-4 and TRBJ2-7; no reliable D call. CDR1 is SGHNT, CDR2 YYREEE, per germline (reference sequence). The CDR3 contains 12 residues. Trimming stripped 0 bases from V and 6 bases from J, with 7 bases between. CDR3 DNA sequence: TGTGCCAGCAGCTTGGTTCGCGGCGAGCAGTACTTC. This translates into CASSLVRGEQYF.

This sequence joins TRBV6-5 and TRBJ2-7; 8 bases fit TRBD2. V lost 2 bases, J lost 2 bases, and 5 bases stayed unmatched. CDR1 is MNHEY, CDR2 SVGAGI, per germline. The CDR3 has 15 residues. CDR3 coding DNA: TGTGCCAGCAGTTACAGCACGGGAGGGCCCTACGAGCAGTACTTC. Its translation: CASSYSTGGPYEQYF.

V gene TRBV19 combines with J gene TRBJ1-5, with 10 bases matching TRBD1. The germline V gene has CDR1 LNHDA and CDR2 SQIVND (reference sequence). The CDR3 loop spans 15 amino acids. The V segment lost 4 bases and the J segment 5 bases; nucleotides outside the gene matches: 5. The CDR3 region has the DNA TGTGCCAGTAGTAAGGACAGGGGGTCGGATCAGCCCCAGCATTTT. Encoded protein: CASSKDRGSDQPQHF.

This chain connects TRBV11-2 to TRBJ2-7; TRBD2 aligns across 12 bases. Germline CDR1 reads SGHAT; CDR2 reads FQNNGV. J lost 2 bases, V lost 5 bases, and 4 bases had no gene match. The CDR3 has 15 residues. The CDR3 DNA is TGTGCCAGCAGCCCCGGGACTAGCGGGCCCTACGAGCAGTACTTC. Protein: CASSPGTSGPYEQYF.

V and J are TRBV5-6 and TRBJ2-5; TRBD1 aligns across 7 bases. Germline lookup yields CDR1 SGHDT and CDR2 YYEEEE. The CDR3 has 13 amino acids. V lost 6 bases to trimming and J lost 7 bases; unmatched junction nucleotides: 9. CDR3 sequence (DNA): TGTGCCAGCACCCTGCAGGGGGTAGGGACCCAGTACTTC. Amino acids: CASTLQGVGTQYF.

The chain links TRBV7-2 to TRBJ2-7; TRBD2 aligns across 8 bases. The CDR3 is 17 residues long. CDR1 is SGHTA, CDR2 FQGNSA, per germline. J lost 2 bases, V lost 1 base, and 10 bases had no gene match. This CDR3 is CASSLGPLAGGAYEQYF. CDR3 DNA sequence: TGTGCCAGCAGCTTAGGGCCACTCGCGGGAGGTGCCTACGAGCAGTACTTC.

The genes are TRBV28 and TRBJ1-4; TRBD1 aligns across 7 bases. CDR3 length equals 15 residues. Per the germline V gene, CDR1 is MDHEN and CDR2 is SYDVKM. The junction had 8 bases not matched to a gene; V was cut back by 6 bases and J by 4 bases. For the CDR3, the DNA is TGTGCCAGCAGACGACCGGGACAGAATAATGAAAAACTGTTTTTT. This sequence encodes CASRRPGQNNEKLFF.

The CDR3 bases are TGTGCCAGCAGTGTGACTAGCGGGAACAATGAGCAGTTCTTC. Encoded protein: CASSVTSGNNEQFF. The gene calls are TRBV25-1 and TRBJ2-1, with TRBD2 identical over 11 bases. J lost 5 bases, V lost 4 bases, and 1 base had no gene match. The CDR3 consists of 14 residues. The germline gives CDR1 MGHDK, CDR2 SYGVNS. The entire variable domain, with the rest obtained from reference TRBV25-1 and TRBJ2-1, is as follows: EADIYQTPRYLVIGTGKKITLECSQTMGHDKMYWYQQDPGMELHLIHYSYGVNSTEKGDLSSESTVSRIRTEHFPLTLESARPSHTSQYLCASSVTSGNNEQFFGPGTRLTVL.

The gene calls are TRBV29-1 and TRBJ2-7; possibly TRBD2 for D (5 bases). The germline CDR1 and CDR2 sequences are SQVTM and ANQGSEA. V was cut by 4 bases and J by 2 bases, with 9 bases left in between. The CDR3 totals 12 residues. DNA of the CDR3: TGCAGCGTTGCGACGGGGACCTACGAGCAGTACTTC. Its translation is CSVATGTYEQYF.

The V gene is TRBV6-4, the J gene TRBJ2-7; weak D call: TRBD1 (5 bases). The CDR3 is 12 residues long. The V gene's germline CDR1 is MRHNA and CDR2 SNTAGT. The CDR3 nucleotides read TGTGCTGATAACAGGAATTCCTACGAGCAGTACTTC. The encoded protein is CADNRNSYEQYF.

Here the CDR3 reads CATSRDTGSEYF. The CDR3 region has the DNA TGTGCCACCAGCAGAGATACAGGGTCGGAGTACTTC. J is TRBJ2-7 and V is TRBV15; a weak D match, TRBD1 (6 bases). The CDR3 length is 12 residues. V was trimmed by 0 bases and J by 11 bases, leaving 11 bases between them. CDR1 and CDR2 (germline): LNHNV, YYDKDF (reference sequence).

The chain links TRBV7-3 to TRBJ2-7; the D is unclear. CDR3 length: 13 amino acids. The germline gives CDR1 SGHTA, CDR2 FQGTGA. V was trimmed by 5 bases and J by 6 bases, leaving 14 bases between them. The CDR3 sequence: CASSPSGGFEQYF. The DNA of the CDR3 is TGTGCCAGCAGCCCGTCGGGTGGGTTCGAGCAGTACTTC.

V usage is TRBV27 and J usage is TRBJ1-6, with a weak D call TRBD1 (5 bases). The CDR3 contains 15 residues. Germline CDR1 and CDR2: MNHEY and SMNVEV (reference sequence). The ends were cut back, 6 bases at V and 6 bases at J, with 15 bases in the middle. CDR3 coding DNA: TGTGCCAGCAGGATCAAGACAGCATCTAATTCACCCCTCCACTTT. Translating it yields CASRIKTASNSPLHF.

The chain recombines TRBV14 with TRBJ2-2; D may be TRBD2 (7 bases). Germline V gives CDR1 SGHDN, CDR2 FVKESK. The germline V and J ends were trimmed by 4 bases and 4 bases, with 19 bases remaining between them. The CDR3 has 17 residues. The CDR3 nucleotides are TGTGCCAGCAGCCCGTTAGGAGGCGGGGGCAGCACCGGGGAGCTGTTTTTT. Translating gives CASSPLGGGGSTGELFF. Variable domain in full (rest from reference TRBV14 and TRBJ2-2): EAGVTQFPSHSVIEKGQTVTLRCDPISGHDNLYWYRRVMGKEIKFLLHFVKESKQDESGMPNNRFLAERTGGTYSTLKVQPAELEDSGVYFCASSPLGGGGSTGELFFGEGSRLTVL.

The chain has TRBV30 and TRBJ2-7; TRBD2 agrees at 9 bases. The germline V gene has CDR1 GTSNPN and CDR2 SVGIG (reference sequence). This CDR3 region has 15 residues. Unmatched junction bases numbered 8, after V lost 0 bases and J lost 5 bases. The CDR3: CAWSVPRAGGHEQYF. The CDR3 nucleotides are TGTGCCTGGAGTGTACCGAGAGCGGGAGGACACGAGCAGTACTTC.

This chain uses TRBV7-9 with TRBJ2-3; 7 nucleotides align to TRBD1. Germline V gene data show CDR1 as SEHNR and CDR2 as FQNEAQ (reference sequence). The CDR3 extends over 15 amino acids. Losses at the gene ends were 5 bases for V and 0 bases for J; bases not matched to a gene: 5. The CDR3 bases are TGTGCCAGCAGCACAATGACAGGGAGCACAGATACGCAGTATTTT. It specifies CASSTMTGSTDTQYF.

The rearrangement links TRBV7-9 to TRBJ2-6; 7 nucleotides match TRBD2. J lost 0 bases, V lost 5 bases, and 7 bases had no gene match. The CDR3 contains 17 residues. The germline V gene encodes CDR1 SEHNR and CDR2 FQNEAQ (reference sequence). The CDR3 sequence: CASSRTRGGSGANVLTF. The CDR3 nucleotides are TGTGCCAGCAGCCGTACGCGCGGGGGCTCTGGGGCCAACGTCCTGACTTTC.

Only one count was recorded for this clone. The V and J genes are TRBV5-4 and TRBJ2-7; D not certain. This CDR3 has 12 amino acids. Germline loops: CDR1 SGHNT, CDR2 YYREEE (reference sequence). V lost 3 bases to trimming and J lost 3 bases, with 7 bases between them. The CDR3 sequence is CASSSGDYEQYF. For the CDR3, the DNA is TGTGCCAGCAGCTCTGGAGACTACGAGCAGTACTTC.

The V call is TRBV5-1, the J call TRBJ2-5, with 11 bases that match TRBD2. The ends lost 1 base at V and 2 bases at J; junction bases unmatched: 7. Per the germline V gene, CDR1 is SGHRS and CDR2 is YFSETQ. The CDR3 is 17 residues long. CDR3 sequence: CASSLRVAGGDQETQYF. DNA for the CDR3: TGCGCCAGCAGCTTGCGGGTAGCGGGAGGGGATCAAGAGACCCAGTACTTC. The full variable domain, rest sourced from reference TRBV5-1 and TRBJ2-5, is KAGVTQTPRYLIKTRGQQVTLSCSPISGHRSVSWYQQTPGQGLQFLFEYFSETQRNKGNFPGRFSGRQFSNSRSEMNVSTLELGDSALYLCASSLRVAGGDQETQYFGPGTRLLVL.

V usage is TRBV28 and J usage is TRBJ2-7; 15 nucleotides agree with TRBD2. J lost 4 bases, V lost 10 bases, and 5 bases had no gene match. This CDR3 comprises 14 residues. The V gene's germline CDR1 is MDHEN and CDR2 SYDVKM. CDR3 DNA sequence: TGTGCCACGGGACTAGCGGGAGGTGTATACGAGCAGTACTTC. It codes for CATGLAGGVYEQYF.

This clone was observed a few times. This rearrangement joins TRBV6-1 to TRBJ1-6; TRBD1 matches at 7 bases. V lost 7 bases and J lost 7; bases outside the gene matches: 7. The CDR3 spans 14 residues. Germline V gives CDR1 MNHNS, CDR2 SASEGT. CDR3 nucleotides: TGTGCCAGCAATAGATCGGACAGGAATTCACCCCTCCACTTT. As protein: CASNRSDRNSPLHF.

This chain connects TRBV19 to TRBJ2-7, with 11 bases fitting TRBD1. Per the germline V gene, CDR1 is LNHDA and CDR2 is SQIVND (reference sequence). This CDR3 has 16 residues. The V and J ends lost 6 bases and 7 bases, in that order; junction bases with no gene match: 14. The CDR3 spells CASRQSGQGAGSEQYF. The CDR3 DNA sequence: TGTGCCAGTAGACAATCCGGACAGGGGGCAGGTTCGGAGCAGTACTTC.

The CDR3 spells CASSETAGTVSYNEQFF. CDR3 nucleotide sequence: TGTGCCAGCAGCGAGACGGCCGGGACAGTCTCCTACAATGAGCAGTTCTTC. This chain joins TRBV9 and TRBJ2-1, with TRBD1 matching over 7 bases. This CDR3 has 17 amino acids. The germline V gene encodes CDR1 SGDLS and CDR2 YYNGEE. The V gene end was trimmed by 3 bases and the J gene end by 0 bases; junction bases not matched to a gene: 9.

In its sample, this clone was seen once. DNA of the CDR3: TGTGCCAGCAACAGGGGCGGTTCTAGCACAGATACGCAGTATTTT. It is translated as CASNRGGSSTDTQYF. The chain employs TRBV9 and TRBJ2-3, with 7 positions matching TRBD1. The CDR3 length is 15 residues. Per the germline V gene, CDR1 is SGDLS and CDR2 is YYNGEE. V shed 6 bases and J 0 bases; nucleotides not matched to a gene: 7.

The sample holds a few counts of this clone. This chain joins TRBV30 and TRBJ1-1; D remains ambiguous. This CDR3 has 13 residues. V lost 1 base to trimming and J lost 4 bases, with 10 bases between them. Germline V gene lookup returns CDR1 GTSNPN and CDR2 SVGIG (reference sequence). CDR3 coding DNA: TGTGCCTGGAGTGATCAACCGGTCACTGAAGCTTTCTTT. This gives the protein CAWSDQPVTEAFF.